The clone carrying this TCR beta chain appeared a few times. Its specificity is unknown. The junction does not match germline at one end; this may be a read error. The source of the sample is a study of tumor and adjacent non-tumor tissue in lung cancer. On the study more broadly: Histology: about 13 adenocarcinoma, a couple of squamous cell carcinoma, 1 small cell lung cancer. Each sample yielded some 4 million productive TCRbeta reads on average.

CDR3 length: 17 amino acids. Germline-derived CDR1 and CDR2 are SGHRS and YFSETQ. No cell sorting was done before RNA was extracted from the tissue. Distant lung tissue was collected more than 3 cm away from the tumor edge. Three rounds of nested PCR, following a modified ARM-PCR protocol, produced the TCRbeta library. Using its own MiXCR run on the multiplex PCR reads, TCRdb lists one record per CDR3 protein. The sample carries roughly 75,000 distinct CDR3 sequences, approximately 78% recorded once. General observations from the study: Tumor repertoires had a smaller top 100 clone share than normal lung. Shorter survival was associated with higher TCR diversity in tumors.

This chain joins TRBV5-1 and TRBJ2-2, with 7 bases matching TRBD2. Sequenced input: distant non-tumor lung tissue. The clonotype was recovered from a man aged 55 to 70 with non-small cell lung cancer. CDR3 residues: CASSQNSGTANTGEQFF. CDR3 bases: TGCGCCAGCAGCCAAAACAGCGGGACCGCTAACACCGGGGAGCAGTTTTTT.